The 28 T cell receptor beta chains below all came from one sample that was sequenced in a study of cytomegalovirus exposure and HLA in healthy donors. Using immunoSEQ multiplex PCR, the repertoire was profiled, and TCRdb retains in-frame clones only, with some absent. The data contain about 130,000 clones, about 91% of them seen just once; the ten biggest clones take up approximately 1.1%. Sequences were obtained from PBMCs. Every receptor here comes from a woman in her late teens or twenties in good health and CMV-seronegative.

This chain connects TRBV10-1 to TRBJ2-1; the D gene is possibly TRBD1 (6 bases). The CDR3 consists of 22 residues. The germline V gene has CDR1 WNHNN and CDR2 SYGVQD (reference sequence). V was shortened by 10 bases and J by 8 bases, with 45 bases between the two germline ends. CDR3 bases: TGCGCCAACCAACGACAGGTTTTAAACCATTTATGCCCTCCCGGAGCAATGGATGAGCAGTTCTTC. Translated: CANQRQVLNHLCPPGAMDEQFF.

This clone was detected only once. This chain links TRBV9 with TRBJ2-1, with 7 positions matching TRBD1. The J segment lost 0 bases and the V segment lost 5 bases, leaving 5 bases of the junction unmatched. The CDR3 covers 15 residues. Germline V gene lookup returns CDR1 SGDLS and CDR2 YYNGEE. CDR3 nucleotides: TGTGCCAGCAGGCCGACAGGGAGCTCCTACAATGAGCAGTTCTTC. As protein: CASRPTGSSYNEQFF.

The J gene is TRBJ2-5, the V gene TRBV20-1; D gene uncertain. Trimming removed 6 bases from V and 5 bases from J, with 10 bases in between. CDR1 is DFQATT and CDR2 is SNEGSKA in the germline V gene (reference sequence). The CDR3 has 11 amino acids. The CDR3 loop reads CSAIYFETQYF. The CDR3 bases are TGCAGTGCCATCTATTTCGAGACCCAGTACTTC.

The V and J genes are TRBV5-4 and TRBJ2-1; TRBD2 might be the D (6 bases). Germline-derived CDR1 and CDR2 are SGHNT and YYREEE (reference sequence). CDR3 length: 13 amino acids. The V gene lost 5 bases and the J gene lost 7 bases, with 13 bases spanning the gap. The CDR3 DNA follows: TGTGCCAGCAGTCCGACGGAGGGGAATGAGCAGTTCTTC. This codes for CASSPTEGNEQFF.

The chain couples TRBV2 to TRBJ1-1; perhaps TRBD1 as D (5 bases). Germline V lookup: CDR1 SNHLY, CDR2 FYNNEI. Trimming stripped 3 bases from V and 8 bases from J, with 19 bases between. The CDR3 is 15 residues long. Here the CDR3 reads CASSDESSTRGEAFF. The CDR3 DNA reads TGTGCCAGCAGTGATGAATCTTCAACTCGGGGGGAAGCTTTCTTT.

This chain joins TRBV5-1 and TRBJ2-1, with 11 bases that match TRBD2. V was clipped by 4 bases and J by 5 bases; unmatched bases: 5. The CDR3 runs to 15 residues. From germline, CDR1 is SGHRS and CDR2 YFSETQ. The CDR3 nucleotides are TGCGCCAGCAGCGCATCTAGCGGGGGGAACAATGAGCAGTTCTTC. Amino acids: CASSASSGGNNEQFF.

The chain uses TRBV15 and TRBJ1-5; 9 nucleotides line up with TRBD1. J lost 0 bases, V lost 1 base, and 10 bases had no gene match. The CDR3 extends over 19 amino acids. From germline, CDR1 is LNHNV and CDR2 YYDKDF (reference sequence). The CDR3 loop is CATSRGDRAKVPSNQPQHF. The CDR3 DNA is TGTGCCACCAGCAGAGGGGACAGGGCTAAGGTACCTAGCAATCAGCCCCAGCATTTT.

Here the CDR3 reads CASGFPRAGGQETQYF. The CDR3 region has the DNA TGTGCTAGTGGTTTCCCCAGGGCGGGAGGGCAAGAGACCCAGTACTTC. V usage is TRBV12-5 and J usage is TRBJ2-5; 9 bases match TRBD2. Per the germline V gene, CDR1 is LGHNT and CDR2 is FRNRAP. The ends lost 3 bases at V and 2 bases at J; junction bases unmatched: 7. This CDR3 comprises 16 residues.

The DNA of the CDR3 is TGCGCCAGCAGCAGAGCGCCGGATGAAAAACTGTTTTTT. This sequence encodes CASSRAPDEKLFF. V and J are TRBV5-1 and TRBJ1-4; D remains ambiguous. The length of the CDR3 is 13 residues. From germline, CDR1 is SGHRS and CDR2 YFSETQ. Between the trimmed V and J ends, which lost 4 bases and 6 bases, there was a span of 10 bases.

V gene TRBV10-1 combines with J gene TRBJ2-5; 8 bases align to TRBD2. Unmatched junction bases numbered 0, after V lost 4 bases and J lost 5 bases. The CDR3 has 12 residues. CDR1 and CDR2 (germline): WNHNN, SYGVQD (reference sequence). The CDR3, as DNA: TGCGCCAGCAGTGGCGGGAGGGAGACCCAGTACTTC. Encoded protein: CASSGGRETQYF.

This clone was seen only once. The chain joins TRBV6-1 to TRBJ1-1, with D tentatively TRBD1 (6 bases). CDR3 length equals 14 residues. Germline CDR1 is MNHNS and CDR2 is SASEGT. Trimming left V 5 bases short and J 3 bases short, with 13 bases between. The CDR3 DNA is TGTGCCAGCAGTTCAGGGGAGGGGGACACTGAAGCTTTCTTT. It is translated as CASSSGEGDTEAFF.

V is TRBV6-1 and J is TRBJ1-3; D unclear. This CDR3 contains 14 residues. Germline CDR1 MNHNS, CDR2 SASEGT. The V end was cut by 4 bases, the J end by 0 bases, with 7 bases between. The CDR3 loop reads CASSVGSSGNTIYF. Written as DNA, the CDR3 is TGTGCCAGCAGTGTGGGGAGCTCTGGAAACACCATATATTTT.

This clone was detected once. V gene TRBV28 combines with J gene TRBJ1-2, with D tentatively TRBD1 (6 bases). The V gene lost 6 bases and the J gene lost 4 bases, with 18 bases spanning the gap. The germline gives CDR1 MDHEN, CDR2 SYDVKM. CDR3 length equals 15 residues. The DNA for the CDR3 is TGTGCCAGCAGCCCTGTTGGGGAGGGGGTCTATGGCTACACCTTC. Translation gives CASSPVGEGVYGYTF.

This clone was detected only a few times. The chain couples TRBV6-5 to TRBJ2-3, with 11 bases aligning to TRBD1. CDR1 is MNHEY, CDR2 SVGAGI, per germline. The junction had 2 bases not matched to a gene; V was cut back by 6 bases and J by 0 bases. CDR3 length: 15 residues. CDR3 loop: CASRGQGVSTDTQYF. The CDR3 nucleotides are TGTGCCAGCAGGGGACAGGGGGTGAGCACAGATACGCAGTATTTT.

This clone was seen more than once but under ten times. The J gene is TRBJ1-5, the V gene TRBV2; 7 positions agree with TRBD1. The germline V gene has CDR1 SNHLY and CDR2 FYNNEI. The CDR3 is 14 residues long. V shed 9 bases, J shed 1 base, and the junction held 6 bases outside the gene matches. The CDR3 region is CASNRGSSNQPQHF. The CDR3 coding sequence is TGTGCCAGTAACAGGGGTTCGAGCAATCAGCCCCAGCATTTT.

The chain links TRBV29-1 to TRBJ1-2; D not resolved. This CDR3 spans 12 amino acids. CDR1 SQVTM and CDR2 ANQGSEA come from the germline V gene. V was shortened by 2 bases and J by 8 bases, with 12 bases between the two germline ends. The DNA of the CDR3 is TGCAGCGTTGAACGGCAGAGGGAAGGCTACACCTTC. Its protein product is CSVERQREGYTF.

The chain recombines TRBV5-6 with TRBJ1-4; D might be TRBD1 (5 bases). V dropped 0 bases and J dropped 5 bases, with 14 bases sitting between them. Germline values: CDR1 SGHDT, CDR2 YYEEEE. The CDR3 is 16 amino acids. DNA of the CDR3: TGTGCCAGCAGCTTGGTGTTCGGGGGTCGGAATGAAAAACTGTTTTTT. Encoded protein: CASSLVFGGRNEKLFF. The variable domain in full, completed from reference TRBV5-6 and TRBJ1-4, reads DAGVTQSPTHLIKTRGQQVTLRCSPKSGHDTVSWYQQALGQGPQFIFQYYEEEERQRGNFPDRFSGHQFPNYSSELNVNALLLGDSALYLCASSLVFGGRNEKLFFGSGTQLSVL.

This chain links TRBV27 with TRBJ2-3, with 14 bases that match TRBD2. This CDR3 is built from 17 residues. J was trimmed by 1 base and V by 5 bases; bases with no gene match: 5. CDR1 MNHEY and CDR2 SMNVEV come from the germline V gene (reference sequence). CDR3 sequence (DNA): TGTGCCAGCAGTCCAGGACTAGCGGGGGGACGCACAGATACGCAGTATTTT. It codes for CASSPGLAGGRTDTQYF.

This chain links TRBV27 with TRBJ2-7, with D maybe TRBD1 (6 bases). The germline V gene has CDR1 MNHEY and CDR2 SMNVEV (reference sequence). V was cut by 5 bases and J by 3 bases, with 17 bases left in between. The CDR3 has 15 residues. The CDR3 protein is CASSHGQYKSYEQYF. The DNA for the CDR3 is TGTGCCAGCAGTCACGGACAGTATAAAAGCTACGAGCAGTACTTC.

The J gene is TRBJ1-1, the V gene TRBV5-1; TRBD1 aligns across 9 bases. There are 15 residues in the CDR3. Germline V lookup: CDR1 SGHRS, CDR2 YFSETQ. V lost 3 bases and J lost 2; bases outside the gene matches: 5. The CDR3 loop reads CASSWTGVANTEAFF. The CDR3 bases are TGCGCCAGCAGCTGGACAGGGGTGGCTAACACTGAAGCTTTCTTT.

The rearrangement uses TRBV5-6 and TRBJ2-7; D possibly corresponds to TRBD2 (6 bases). Deletions cut 3 bases from V and 5 bases from J, with 15 bases between. Germline V lookup: CDR1 SGHDT, CDR2 YYEEEE. This CDR3 has 14 amino acids. In nucleotides, the CDR3 is TGTGCCAGCAGCTACGGGGGATTCGCTGACGAGCAGTACGTC. This codes for CASSYGGFADEQYV.

The genes are TRBV16 and TRBJ1-4, with D possibly matching TRBD1 (5 bases). Deletions cut 2 bases from V and 11 bases from J, with 15 bases between. The CDR3 contains 14 residues. Germline V gene sequence: CDR1 KGHSY, CDR2 FQNENV. The CDR3, as DNA: TGTGCCAGCAGCCAAGCGGAGACAGCCGGGAAACTGTTTTTT. It encodes CASSQAETAGKLFF.

The J gene is TRBJ2-6, the V gene TRBV19; tentatively, D is TRBD1 (5 bases). Looked up from germline, CDR1 is LNHDA and CDR2 is SQIVND (reference sequence). The CDR3 is 13 residues long. The V and J ends lost 3 bases and 6 bases respectively, with 6 bases between them. The CDR3 here is CASSIGQANVLTF. CDR3 in DNA: TGTGCCAGTAGTATCGGACAGGCCAACGTCCTGACTTTC.

This clone was observed a single time. V gene TRBV7-9 combines with J gene TRBJ1-2; D possibly corresponds to TRBD1 (6 bases). The CDR3 spans 14 residues. Germline V lookup: CDR1 SEHNR, CDR2 FQNEAQ (reference sequence). Trimming stripped 1 base from V and 5 bases from J, with 11 bases between. The CDR3 nucleotides read TGTGCCAGCAGCTTAGGGCCGGACAGATATGGCTACACCTTC. Protein product: CASSLGPDRYGYTF.

The chain joins TRBV30 to TRBJ2-1, with D perhaps matching TRBD1 (6 bases). The CDR3 sequence is 14 residues long. V was shortened by 4 bases and J by 5 bases, with 15 bases between the two germline ends. From germline, CDR1 is GTSNPN and CDR2 SVGIG (reference sequence). The CDR3 DNA reads as TGTGCCTGGACCCGATGGGGGACACACAATGAGCAGTTCTTC. Residues: CAWTRWGTHNEQFF. The full variable domain, completed using reference TRBV30 and TRBJ2-1, is SQTIHQWPATLVQPVGSPLSLECTVEGTSNPNLYWYRQAAGRGLQLLFYSVGIGQISSEVPQNLSASRPQDRQFILSSKKLLLSDSGFYLCAWTRWGTHNEQFFGPGTRLTVL.

J is TRBJ1-6 and V is TRBV28; TRBD1 might be the D (5 bases). CDR1 MDHEN and CDR2 SYDVKM come from the germline V gene. CDR3 size: 15 residues. The V gene lost 2 bases and the J gene lost 9 bases, with 14 bases spanning the gap. CDR3 DNA: TGTGCCAGCAGTTTAGGGGCAGGAATGGGTTCACCCCTCCACTTT. This encodes CASSLGAGMGSPLHF.

The J gene is TRBJ2-2, the V gene TRBV27; 7 nucleotides agree with TRBD1. There are 15 residues in the CDR3. The J segment lost 5 bases and the V segment lost 5 bases, leaving 8 bases of the junction unmatched. The germline V gene has CDR1 MNHEY and CDR2 SMNVEV (reference sequence). The CDR3 bases are TGTGCCAGCAGTGCCGGAACAGGGGCTACCGGGGAGCTGTTTTTT. It translates to CASSAGTGATGELFF.

The chain has TRBV7-2 and TRBJ1-4; no clear D gene. V was trimmed by 2 bases and J by 7 bases, leaving 8 bases between them. The CDR3 length is 13 residues. Germline V CDR1 and CDR2: SGHTA, FQGNSA. In DNA form, the CDR3 reads TGTGCCAGCAGCTTAAGTCTCGGTGAAAAACTGTTTTTT. Amino acid sequence: CASSLSLGEKLFF.